The 28 T cell receptor beta chains given below trace back to one sample, sequenced in a study of T cells after yellow fever vaccination. TCRdb processed the 5' RACE reads anew with MiXCR; each CDR3 protein has one entry. The data hold around 310,000 distinct CDR3 sequences, with 8.7% observed a single time. The sample was PBMCs, taken on the day of the first yellow fever vaccination. The receptors were gathered from a man aged 18 to 35 who received the YFV17D yellow fever vaccine.

This clonotype turned up a few times. The rearrangement joins TRBV6-1 to TRBJ1-2, with no clear D. Germline-derived CDR1 and CDR2 are MNHNS and SASEGT. CDR3 length: 14 amino acids. Deletions cut 6 bases from V and 4 bases from J, with 15 bases between. CDR3 residues: CASRPREVSYGYTF. CDR3 DNA sequence: TGTGCCAGCAGACCCCGGGAGGTCAGCTATGGCTACACCTTC.

In its sample, this clonotype was seen a few times. The chain uses TRBV12-3 or TRBV12-4 and TRBJ1-2, with unresolved D. The CDR3 spans 15 residues. V shed 8 bases and J shed 0 bases, with 16 bases lying between them. The CDR3 spells CASGLRRITNYGYTF. DNA of the CDR3: TGTGCCAGCGGATTACGCAGAATAACTAACTATGGCTACACCTTC.

The CDR3 here is CSARDAGTGIGEQYV. As DNA, the CDR3 is TGCAGTGCTAGAGATGCGGGGACAGGAATCGGCGAGCAGTACGTC. This chain uses TRBV20-1 with TRBJ2-7, with 8 bases lining up with TRBD1. V shed 0 bases and J 6 bases; nucleotides not matched to a gene: 10. Per germline, CDR1 DFQATT and CDR2 SNEGSKA (reference sequence). The CDR3 has 15 residues.

In its sample, this clonotype was seen a few times. The J gene is TRBJ2-7, the V gene TRBV20-1, with D maybe TRBD1 (5 bases). CDR1 and CDR2 (germline): DFQATT, SNEGSKA (reference sequence). V was cut by 1 base and J by 6 bases, with 13 bases left in between. The CDR3 consists of 13 residues. The CDR3 loop reads CSARGTRIIEQYF. The CDR3 region has the DNA TGCAGTGCTAGAGGGACAAGAATTATCGAGCAGTACTTC.

The chain uses TRBV19 and TRBJ1-2, with no clear D. V dropped 7 bases and J dropped 0 bases, with 12 bases sitting between them. Per germline, CDR1 LNHDA and CDR2 SQIVND (reference sequence). The CDR3 length is 14 residues. The CDR3 DNA reads TGTGCCAGTACCAAGGTCACAACTAACTATGGCTACACCTTC. It specifies CASTKVTTNYGYTF.

This rearrangement joins TRBV6-5 to TRBJ2-2, with D hard to call. CDR3 length equals 15 residues. V lost 1 base, J lost 4 bases, and 10 bases lay in between. Germline-derived CDR1 and CDR2 are MNHEY and SVGAGI. CDR3 sequence (DNA): TGTGCCAGCAGTTACTTGGCGCCGAGCACCGGGGAGCTGTTTTTT. Translating it yields CASSYLAPSTGELFF.

This clonotype was found a few times. The gene calls are TRBV12-3 or TRBV12-4 and TRBJ2-2; possibly TRBD1 for D (6 bases). This CDR3 is built from 14 residues. Trimming stripped 4 bases from V and 0 bases from J, with 6 bases between. This chain's CDR3 is CASSWTANTGELFF. DNA for the CDR3: TGTGCCAGCAGTTGGACAGCGAACACCGGGGAGCTGTTTTTT.

This clonotype turned up a few times. The chain carries TRBV4-3 and TRBJ1-3, with D possibly matching TRBD1 (5 bases). Deletions cut 0 bases from V and 7 bases from J, with 16 bases between. CDR1 LGHNA and CDR2 YSLEER come from the germline V gene. There are 16 residues in the CDR3. CDR3 sequence (DNA): TGCGCCAGCAGCCAAGATCCGCAGGGAGGAAGGAACACCATATATTTT. Protein product: CASSQDPQGGRNTIYF.

The genes are TRBV5-6 and TRBJ2-7; D might be TRBD1 or TRBD2, each matching 6 bases. V lost 5 bases, J lost 2 bases, and 14 bases lay in between. Germline values: CDR1 SGHDT, CDR2 YYEEEE. This CDR3 spans 14 amino acids. CDR3 in amino acids: CASRSSGGPYEQYF. In nucleotides, the CDR3 is TGTGCCAGCAGAAGCTCCGGGGGCCCCTACGAGCAGTACTTC. Complete variable domain (other parts from reference TRBV5-6 and TRBJ2-7): DAGVTQSPTHLIKTRGQQVTLRCSPKSGHDTVSWYQQALGQGPQFIFQYYEEEERQRGNFPDRFSGHQFPNYSSELNVNALLLGDSALYLCASRSSGGPYEQYFGPGTRLTVT.

Only a few counts were recorded for this clonotype. The rearrangement joins TRBV29-1 to TRBJ1-3; TRBD1 might be the D (6 bases). Germline values: CDR1 SQVTM, CDR2 ANQGSEA. Trimming took 0 bases from V and 0 from J, leaving 18 bases between them. This CDR3 region has 18 residues. The CDR3 reads CSVEDPGAEANSGNTIYF. CDR3 bases: TGCAGCGTTGAAGATCCGGGGGCCGAGGCCAACTCTGGAAACACCATATATTTT.

The chain combines TRBV20-1 with TRBJ1-1; D ambiguous. V dropped 2 bases and J dropped 0 bases, with 4 bases sitting between them. CDR1 and CDR2 from the germline V gene are DFQATT and SNEGSKA (reference sequence). The CDR3 is 12 amino acids. The CDR3 DNA sequence: TGCAGTGCTAGACTCCTGAACACTGAAGCTTTCTTT. Translating it yields CSARLLNTEAFF.

Note on this clonotype: This may be a read error, as it is one base from a much larger clone. This sequence joins TRBV7-2 and TRBJ1-1; D gene uncertain. The V and J ends lost 4 bases and 0 bases respectively, with 18 bases between them. In germline, CDR1 is SGHTA, CDR2 FQGNSA. This CDR3 is built from 17 residues. CDR3 DNA: TGTGCCAGCAGCTCTTCGGGGAGGTGGCTCATGAACACTGAAGCTTTCTTT. As protein: CASSSSGRWLMNTEAFF.

This clonotype was found many times. The genes are TRBV6-1 and TRBJ2-5; TRBD2 matches at 10 bases. Germline loops: CDR1 MNHNS, CDR2 SASEGT. V shed 6 bases and J 5 bases; nucleotides not matched to a gene: 3. This CDR3 is 13 amino acids long. CDR3 nucleotide sequence: TGTGCCAGCAGACTAGCGGGAAGGGAGACCCAGTACTTC. It translates to CASRLAGRETQYF.

This clonotype was seen only a few times. The chain uses TRBV18 and TRBJ1-1; no clear D gene. V was cut by 3 bases and J by 3 bases, with 8 bases left in between. CDR1 is KGHSH and CDR2 is LQKENI in the germline V gene. CDR3 length: 13 residues. The CDR3 coding sequence is TGTGCCAGCTCACCCCCGGCAGACACTGAAGCTTTCTTT. It codes for CASSPPADTEAFF.

This chain uses TRBV12-3 or TRBV12-4 with TRBJ1-2; weak D call: TRBD1 (6 bases). Between the trimmed V and J ends, which lost 3 bases and 3 bases, there was a span of 11 bases. This CDR3 spans 14 amino acids. The CDR3 bases are TGTGCCAGCAGTTTGGTGCCAGGGGACTATGGCTACACCTTC. Protein product: CASSLVPGDYGYTF.

The J gene is TRBJ1-2, the V gene TRBV7-2; tentatively, D is TRBD1 (5 bases). The germline gives CDR1 SGHTA, CDR2 FQGNSA. The CDR3 runs 14 residues. The V and J ends lost 6 bases and 4 bases respectively, with 15 bases between them. As DNA, the CDR3 is TGTGCCAGCAGGCGGGAGGAGGGGATCTATGGCTACACCTTC. It translates to CASRREEGIYGYTF.

The chain combines TRBV4-2 with TRBJ1-2; perhaps TRBD1 as D (5 bases). V was trimmed by 2 bases and J by 8 bases, leaving 18 bases between them. Germline V lookup: CDR1 LGHNA, CDR2 YNFKEQ. The CDR3 consists of 15 residues. CDR3 amino acids: CASSQPKGAIIGYTF. The CDR3 nucleotides are TGTGCCAGCAGCCAACCCAAAGGGGCCATTATAGGCTACACCTTC.

The chain has TRBV19 and TRBJ2-7; D is perhaps TRBD1 (5 bases). The CDR3 consists of 14 residues. Trimming stripped 5 bases from V and 0 bases from J, with 11 bases between. Germline V gene data show CDR1 as LNHDA and CDR2 as SQIVND (reference sequence). The DNA for the CDR3 is TGTGCCAGTAGTGAACAGGCGTTCTCCTACGAGCAGTACTTC. It specifies CASSEQAFSYEQYF.

This clonotype was picked up a small number of times. The rearrangement uses TRBV7-2 and TRBJ2-3; 11 bases fit TRBD2. The CDR3 extends over 16 amino acids. Germline V CDR1 and CDR2: SGHTA, FQGNSA. V dropped 5 bases and J dropped 7; count of bases not matched to a gene: 11. The CDR3 bases are TGTGCCAGCAGCCGCCCGACTAGCGGGGTCCGGAATACGCAGTATTTT. This codes for CASSRPTSGVRNTQYF.

This clonotype was recorded a few times. The rearrangement joins TRBV4-3 to TRBJ2-3, with no clear D. CDR3 length: 14 amino acids. From germline, CDR1 is LGHNA and CDR2 YSLEER. Between the trimmed V and J ends, which lost 0 bases and 2 bases, there was a span of 6 bases. DNA for the CDR3: TGCGCCAGCAGCCAAGATACAGTCACAGATACGCAGTATTTT. This codes for CASSQDTVTDTQYF.

This clonotype was observed many times. This sequence joins TRBV4-2 and TRBJ2-5, with TRBD2 matching over 8 bases. From germline, CDR1 is LGHNA and CDR2 YNFKEQ. V was pared by 0 bases and J by 4 bases, with 7 bases of the junction left unmatched. This CDR3 is built from 16 residues. The CDR3 nucleotides read TGTGCCAGCAGCCAAGAAGGCACCGGGAGGGGAGAGACCCAGTACTTC. Translating gives CASSQEGTGRGETQYF.

The sample holds a few counts of this clonotype. The V gene is TRBV7-9, the J gene TRBJ2-5; tentatively, D is TRBD1 (6 bases). The CDR3 loop spans 13 amino acids. With 6 bases removed from V and 9 bases from J, the gap between germline ends came to 17 bases. Germline V lookup: CDR1 SEHNR, CDR2 FQNEAQ (reference sequence). The CDR3: CASSPDSSKAQYF. The CDR3 DNA follows: TGTGCCAGCAGTCCGGACAGCTCGAAGGCCCAGTACTTC.

The V and J genes are TRBV5-6 and TRBJ2-4; 10 bases line up with TRBD1. CDR1 is SGHDT and CDR2 is YYEEEE in the germline V gene. CDR3 length: 14 amino acids. The V and J ends lost 0 bases and 8 bases, in that order; junction bases with no gene match: 2. The CDR3: CASSLADRGDIQYF. Written as DNA, the CDR3 is TGTGCCAGCAGCTTGGCGGACAGGGGGGACATTCAGTACTTC.

This clonotype was counted between two and nine times. The chain recombines TRBV5-1 with TRBJ2-7; TRBD1 or TRBD2 may be the D gene (5 bases each). The CDR3 totals 16 residues. V shed 3 bases and J shed 0 bases, with 16 bases lying between them. Germline V gives CDR1 SGHRS, CDR2 YFSETQ. The CDR3 DNA reads as TGCGCCAGCAGCTACGAATCCGGGGCCGGCTCCTACGAGCAGTACTTC. It encodes CASSYESGAGSYEQYF.

This clonotype has a handful of counts. The CDR3 DNA sequence: TGTGCCAGCAGCCAAGATTTGGCGGGGTTGAGGTTCTTC. Translating it yields CASSQDLAGLRFF. The genes are TRBV14 and TRBJ2-1; weak D call: TRBD2 (6 bases). Germline CDR1 is SGHDN and CDR2 is FVKESK. CDR3 length: 13 amino acids. V lost 0 bases to trimming and J lost 15 bases, with 15 bases between them.

The sample holds many counts of this clonotype. The J gene is TRBJ2-5, the V gene TRBV15, with 10 nucleotides matching TRBD2. In germline, CDR1 is LNHNV, CDR2 YYDKDF (reference sequence). After removal of 3 bases from V and 4 bases from J, the junction contained 14 bases not matched to a gene. This CDR3 has 18 residues. The CDR3 nucleotides read TGTGCCACCAGCAGTACTAGCGGGGCCCGGAGGGGTGGAGAGACCCAGTACTTC. Its translation: CATSSTSGARRGGETQYF.

This clonotype was counted only a few times. The chain uses TRBV6-1 and TRBJ2-1; 7 nucleotides agree with TRBD2. With V trimmed by 7 bases and J by 9 bases, 12 bases remained unmatched. This CDR3 comprises 14 residues. Germline V gene sequence: CDR1 MNHNS, CDR2 SASEGT. In DNA form, the CDR3 reads TGTGCCAGCACTGGGTTAGCGGGTCCTATTGAGCAGTTCTTC. Translation: CASTGLAGPIEQFF.

The rearrangement joins TRBV4-3 to TRBJ2-3, with TRBD2 identical over 10 bases. J gave up 1 base and V 4 bases, and 17 bases lay outside the gene matches. Germline values: CDR1 LGHNA, CDR2 YSLEER. The CDR3 spans 20 residues. This CDR3 reads CASSPVSGTSGVRGTDTQYF. DNA of the CDR3: TGCGCCAGCAGCCCCGTTTCGGGAACTAGCGGGGTTAGGGGCACAGATACGCAGTATTTT.